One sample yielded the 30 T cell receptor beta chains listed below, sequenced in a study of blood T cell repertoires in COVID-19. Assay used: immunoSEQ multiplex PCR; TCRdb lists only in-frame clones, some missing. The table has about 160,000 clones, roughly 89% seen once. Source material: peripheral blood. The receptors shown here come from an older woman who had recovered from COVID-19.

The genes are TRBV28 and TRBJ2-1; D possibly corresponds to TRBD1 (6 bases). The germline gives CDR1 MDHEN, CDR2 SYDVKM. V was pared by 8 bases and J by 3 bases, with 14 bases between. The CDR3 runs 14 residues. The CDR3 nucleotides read TGTGCCAGCTACCCCGGGACACTCTACAATGAGCAGTTCTTC. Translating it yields CASYPGTLYNEQFF.

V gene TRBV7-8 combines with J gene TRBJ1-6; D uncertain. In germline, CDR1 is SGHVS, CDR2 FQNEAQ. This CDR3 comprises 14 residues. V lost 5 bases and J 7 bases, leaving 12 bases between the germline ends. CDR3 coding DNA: TGTGCCAGCAGCGCCAGCAGGAGGAATTCACCCCTCCACTTT. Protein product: CASSASRRNSPLHF.

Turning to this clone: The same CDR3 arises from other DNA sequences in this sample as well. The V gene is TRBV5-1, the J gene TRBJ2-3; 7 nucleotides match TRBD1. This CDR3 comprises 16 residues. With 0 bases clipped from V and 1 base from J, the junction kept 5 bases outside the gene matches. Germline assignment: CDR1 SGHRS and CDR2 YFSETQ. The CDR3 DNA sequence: TGCGCCAGCAGCTTGGGAGGGGGCCCCGGCACAGATACGCAGTATTTT. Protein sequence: CASSLGGGPGTDTQYF.

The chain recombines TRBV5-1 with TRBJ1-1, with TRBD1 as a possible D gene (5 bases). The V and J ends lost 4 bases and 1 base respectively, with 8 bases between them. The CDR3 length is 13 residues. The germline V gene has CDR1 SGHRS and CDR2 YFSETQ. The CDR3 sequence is CASSVTGNTEAFF. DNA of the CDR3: TGCGCCAGCAGCGTCACAGGGAACACTGAAGCTTTCTTT.

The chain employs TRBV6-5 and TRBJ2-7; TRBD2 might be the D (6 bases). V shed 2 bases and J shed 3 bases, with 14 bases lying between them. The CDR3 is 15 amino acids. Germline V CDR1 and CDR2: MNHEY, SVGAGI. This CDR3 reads CASSYQRADFYEQYF. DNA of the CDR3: TGTGCCAGCAGTTACCAGCGGGCCGATTTCTACGAGCAGTACTTC.

The CDR3 loop reads CASSPTQGLYQETQYF. The CDR3 bases are TGTGCCAGCAGTCCCACCCAGGGCCTGTACCAAGAGACCCAGTACTTC. The gene calls are TRBV27 and TRBJ2-5; the D gene is possibly TRBD1 (5 bases). This CDR3 comprises 16 residues. CDR1 is MNHEY, CDR2 SMNVEV, per germline (reference sequence). V lost 5 bases, J lost 0 bases, and 16 bases lay in between.

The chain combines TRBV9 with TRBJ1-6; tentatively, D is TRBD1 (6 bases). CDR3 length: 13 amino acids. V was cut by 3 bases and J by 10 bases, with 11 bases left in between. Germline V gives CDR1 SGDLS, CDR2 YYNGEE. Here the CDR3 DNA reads TGTGCCAGCAGCGGACAGGTAGAGTCACCCCTCCACTTT. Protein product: CASSGQVESPLHF.

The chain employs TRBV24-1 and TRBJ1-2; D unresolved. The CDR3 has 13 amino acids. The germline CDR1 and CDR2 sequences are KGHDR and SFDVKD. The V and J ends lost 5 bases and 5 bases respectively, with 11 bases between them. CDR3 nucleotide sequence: TGTGCCACCAGTGGGGAGAACCCGTATGGCTACACCTTC. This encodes CATSGENPYGYTF.

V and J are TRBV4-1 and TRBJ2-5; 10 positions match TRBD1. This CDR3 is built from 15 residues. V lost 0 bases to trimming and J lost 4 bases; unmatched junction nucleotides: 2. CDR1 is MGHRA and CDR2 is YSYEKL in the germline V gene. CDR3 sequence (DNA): TGCGCCAGCAGCCAAGATGACAGGGGGCGAGAGACCCAGTACTTC. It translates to CASSQDDRGRETQYF.

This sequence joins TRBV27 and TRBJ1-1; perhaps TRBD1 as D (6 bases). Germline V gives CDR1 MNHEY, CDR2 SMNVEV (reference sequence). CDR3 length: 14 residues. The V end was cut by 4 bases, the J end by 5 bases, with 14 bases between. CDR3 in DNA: TGTGCCAGCAGTTGGGGGCGAAGGTTAACTGAAGCTTTCTTT. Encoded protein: CASSWGRRLTEAFF.

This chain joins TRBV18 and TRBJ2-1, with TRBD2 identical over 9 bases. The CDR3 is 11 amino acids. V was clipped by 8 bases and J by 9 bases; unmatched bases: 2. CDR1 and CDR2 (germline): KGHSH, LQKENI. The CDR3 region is CASQAGGEQFF. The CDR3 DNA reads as TGTGCCAGCCAAGCGGGGGGTGAGCAGTTCTTC.

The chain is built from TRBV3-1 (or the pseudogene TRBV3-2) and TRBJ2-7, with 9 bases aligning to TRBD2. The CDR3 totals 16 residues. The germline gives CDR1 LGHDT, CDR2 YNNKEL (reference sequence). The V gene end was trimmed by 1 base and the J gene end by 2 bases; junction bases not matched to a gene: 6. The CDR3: CASSQGETSGTYEQYF. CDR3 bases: TGTGCCAGCAGCCAAGGGGAGACTAGCGGCACCTACGAGCAGTACTTC.

CDR3 protein: CASSLLAGAYNEQFF. The DNA for the CDR3 is TGTGCCAGCAGCTTACTAGCGGGAGCCTACAATGAGCAGTTCTTC. The chain joins TRBV5-8 to TRBJ2-1; 11 nucleotides line up with TRBD2. Trimming took 2 bases from V and 2 from J; bases not matched to a gene: 0. Germline-derived CDR1 and CDR2 are SGHTS and YDEGEE. The CDR3 is 15 residues long.

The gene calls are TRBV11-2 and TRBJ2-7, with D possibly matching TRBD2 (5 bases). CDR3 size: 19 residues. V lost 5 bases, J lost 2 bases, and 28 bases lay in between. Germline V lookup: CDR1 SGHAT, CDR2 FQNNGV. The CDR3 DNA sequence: TGTGCCAGCAGCCAAATTAGTAGGAGGAGGAGCTCTGAACCCTACGAGCAGTACTTC. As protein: CASSQISRRRSSEPYEQYF.

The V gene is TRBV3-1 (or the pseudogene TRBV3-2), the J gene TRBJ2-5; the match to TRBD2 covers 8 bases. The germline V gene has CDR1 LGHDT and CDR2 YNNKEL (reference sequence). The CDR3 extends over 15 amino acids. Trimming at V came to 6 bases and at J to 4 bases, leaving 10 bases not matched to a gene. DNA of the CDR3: TGTGCCAGCAGACGAAGCGGGGGCGAACGAGAGACCCAGTACTTC. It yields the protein CASRRSGGERETQYF.

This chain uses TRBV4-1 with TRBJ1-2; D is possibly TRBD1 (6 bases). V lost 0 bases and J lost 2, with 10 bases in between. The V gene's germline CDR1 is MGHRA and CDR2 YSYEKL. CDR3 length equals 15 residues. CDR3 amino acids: CASSQEQGRNYGYTF. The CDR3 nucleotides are TGCGCCAGCAGCCAAGAACAGGGTCGGAACTATGGCTACACCTTC.

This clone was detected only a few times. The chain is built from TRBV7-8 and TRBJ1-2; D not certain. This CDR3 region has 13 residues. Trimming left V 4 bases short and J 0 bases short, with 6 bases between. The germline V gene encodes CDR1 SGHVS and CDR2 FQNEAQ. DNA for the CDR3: TGTGCCAGCAGCTCCCCAGCTAACTATGGCTACACCTTC. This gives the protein CASSSPANYGYTF.

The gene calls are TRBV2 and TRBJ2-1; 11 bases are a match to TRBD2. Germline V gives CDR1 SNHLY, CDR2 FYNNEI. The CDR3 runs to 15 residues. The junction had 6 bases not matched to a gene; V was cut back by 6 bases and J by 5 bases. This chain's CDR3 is CASRDPSGGNNEQFF. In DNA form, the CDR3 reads TGTGCCAGCAGGGATCCTAGCGGGGGGAACAATGAGCAGTTCTTC.

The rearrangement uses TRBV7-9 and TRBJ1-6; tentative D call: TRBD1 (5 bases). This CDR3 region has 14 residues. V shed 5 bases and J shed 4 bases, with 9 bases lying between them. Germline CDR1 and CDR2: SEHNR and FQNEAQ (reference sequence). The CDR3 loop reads CASSKTDYNSPLHF. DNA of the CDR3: TGTGCCAGCAGCAAGACAGATTATAATTCACCCCTCCACTTT.

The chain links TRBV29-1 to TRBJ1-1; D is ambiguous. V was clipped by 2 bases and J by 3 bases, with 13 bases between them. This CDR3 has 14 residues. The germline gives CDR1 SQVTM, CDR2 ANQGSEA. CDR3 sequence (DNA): TGCAGCGTTGAACCCTCCTCAGTATACACTGAAGCTTTCTTT. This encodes CSVEPSSVYTEAFF.

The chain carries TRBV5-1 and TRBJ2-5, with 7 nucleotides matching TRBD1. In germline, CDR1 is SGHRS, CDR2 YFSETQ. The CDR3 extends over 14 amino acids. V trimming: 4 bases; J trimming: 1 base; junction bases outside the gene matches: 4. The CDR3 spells CASSTGQVQETQYF. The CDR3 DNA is TGCGCCAGCAGCACCGGACAGGTCCAAGAGACCCAGTACTTC.

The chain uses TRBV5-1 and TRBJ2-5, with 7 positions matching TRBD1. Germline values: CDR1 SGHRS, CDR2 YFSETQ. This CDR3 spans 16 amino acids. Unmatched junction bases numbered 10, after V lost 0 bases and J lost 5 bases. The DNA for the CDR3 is TGCGCCAGCAGCTTGGGGACCGGGACAGCGACGGAGACCCAGTACTTC. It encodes CASSLGTGTATETQYF.

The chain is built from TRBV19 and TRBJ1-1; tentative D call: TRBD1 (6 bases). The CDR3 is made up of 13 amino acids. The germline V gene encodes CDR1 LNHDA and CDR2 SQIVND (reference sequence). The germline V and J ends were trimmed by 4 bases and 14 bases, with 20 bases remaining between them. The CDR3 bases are TGTGCCAGTAGTAGAGAGGGACAAGACAAAGGGTTCTTT. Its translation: CASSREGQDKGFF.

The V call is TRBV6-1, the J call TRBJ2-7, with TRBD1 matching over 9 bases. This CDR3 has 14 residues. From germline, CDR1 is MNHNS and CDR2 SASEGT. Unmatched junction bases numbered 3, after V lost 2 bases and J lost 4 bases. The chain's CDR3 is CASSETGGSYEQYF. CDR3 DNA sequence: TGTGCCAGCAGTGAAACAGGGGGCAGTTACGAGCAGTACTTC.

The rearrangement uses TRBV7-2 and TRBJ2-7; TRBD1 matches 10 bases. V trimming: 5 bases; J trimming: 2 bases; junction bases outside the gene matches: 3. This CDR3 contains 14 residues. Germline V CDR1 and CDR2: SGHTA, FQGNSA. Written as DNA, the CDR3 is TGTGCCAGCAGCCCAGGACAGGGGGCCTACGAGCAGTACTTC. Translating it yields CASSPGQGAYEQYF.

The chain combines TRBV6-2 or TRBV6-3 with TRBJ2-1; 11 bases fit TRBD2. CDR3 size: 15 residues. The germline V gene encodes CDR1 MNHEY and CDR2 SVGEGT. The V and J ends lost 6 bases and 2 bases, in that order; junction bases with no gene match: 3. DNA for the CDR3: TGTGCCAGCAGCCAACTAGCGGGGGCCTACAATGAGCAGTTCTTC. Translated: CASSQLAGAYNEQFF.

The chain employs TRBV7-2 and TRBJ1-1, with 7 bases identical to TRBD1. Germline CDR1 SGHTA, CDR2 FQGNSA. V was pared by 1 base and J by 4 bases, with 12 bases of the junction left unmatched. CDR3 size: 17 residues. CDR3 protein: CASSLVVGQTRLTEAFF. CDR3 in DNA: TGTGCCAGCAGCTTAGTAGTGGGACAGACGAGGCTCACTGAAGCTTTCTTT.

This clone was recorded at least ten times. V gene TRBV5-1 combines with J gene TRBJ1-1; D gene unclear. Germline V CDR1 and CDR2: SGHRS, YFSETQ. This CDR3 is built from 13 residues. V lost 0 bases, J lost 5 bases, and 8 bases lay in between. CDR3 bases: TGCGCCAGCAGCTTGGGAGGGTGGACTGAAGCTTTCTTT. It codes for CASSLGGWTEAFF.

CDR3 region: CASSSQGAQETQYF. The CDR3 nucleotides read TGCGCCAGCAGCTCTCAGGGGGCCCAAGAGACCCAGTACTTC. V usage is TRBV5-1 and J usage is TRBJ2-5; 8 positions agree with TRBD1. This CDR3 region has 14 residues. The germline V gene has CDR1 SGHRS and CDR2 YFSETQ. The junction had 2 bases not matched to a gene; V was cut back by 3 bases and J by 1 base.

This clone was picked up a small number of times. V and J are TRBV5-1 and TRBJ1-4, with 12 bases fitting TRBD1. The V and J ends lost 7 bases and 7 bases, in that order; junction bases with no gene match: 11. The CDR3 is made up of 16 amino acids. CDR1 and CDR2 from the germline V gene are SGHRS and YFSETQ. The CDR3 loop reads CASGLGQGARGEKLFF. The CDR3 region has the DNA TGCGCCAGCGGACTGGGACAGGGGGCGCGCGGTGAAAAACTGTTTTTT.